Each of the 28 T cell receptor beta chains below was sequenced from the same sample in a study of blood T cell repertoires in COVID-19. TCRdb's table, derived via immunoSEQ multiplex PCR, lists solely in-frame clones and lacks some. The sample has around 160,000 clones; roughly 77% are singletons. The sequenced material came from peripheral blood. These TCRs come from a human donor in a cohort sampled during active COVID-19.

The rearrangement uses TRBV19 and TRBJ2-3; D unresolved. The germline V gene has CDR1 LNHDA and CDR2 SQIVND (reference sequence). The CDR3 has 17 residues. Deletions cut 4 bases from V and 1 base from J, with 18 bases between. Written as DNA, the CDR3 is TGTGCCAGTAGTAGCCTCGGCACGGGTCATGGCACAGATACGCAGTATTTT. Translating it yields CASSSLGTGHGTDTQYF.

The chain combines TRBV5-1 with TRBJ1-1; TRBD1 is a possible D gene (5 bases). This CDR3 comprises 12 residues. Trimming cost V 6 bases and J 0 bases, with 6 bases left between them. Germline V gene data show CDR1 as SGHRS and CDR2 as YFSETQ. CDR3 DNA sequence: TGCGCCAGCACAGGGTTGAACACTGAAGCTTTCTTT. Its translation: CASTGLNTEAFF. Drawing the rest from reference TRBV5-1 and TRBJ1-1, the complete variable domain is KAGVTQTPRYLIKTRGQQVTLSCSPISGHRSVSWYQQTPGQGLQFLFEYFSETQRNKGNFPGRFSGRQFSNSRSEMNVSTLELGDSALYLCASTGLNTEAFFGQGTRLTVV.

The chain employs TRBV7-8 and TRBJ2-1; a possible D gene is TRBD1 (6 bases). This CDR3 comprises 14 residues. Trimming removed 2 bases at V and 12 bases at J, with 17 bases between. Germline V gene lookup returns CDR1 SGHVS and CDR2 FQNEAQ. The CDR3 nucleotides are TGTGCCAGCAGCTTAAGCAGGGGAGAACAAGGGCAGTTCTTC. This encodes CASSLSRGEQGQFF.

The V call is TRBV10-2, the J call TRBJ1-1; D is unresolved. The CDR3 consists of 12 residues. Per the germline V gene, CDR1 is WSHSY and CDR2 is SAAADI. Trimming shortened V by 7 bases and J by 1 base, and 7 bases separated the two germline ends. The CDR3 reads CASTGGNTEAFF. The CDR3 DNA follows: TGCGCCAGCACCGGAGGGAACACTGAAGCTTTCTTT.

CDR3 sequence (DNA): TGTGCCAGCAGCCCGGGGGGGGATACGCAGTATTTT. Its protein product is CASSPGGDTQYF. The chain carries TRBV5-6 and TRBJ2-3; TRBD2 matches at 8 bases. V shed 4 bases and J 6 bases; nucleotides not matched to a gene: 1. Germline lookup yields CDR1 SGHDT and CDR2 YYEEEE. The CDR3 spans 12 residues.

This clone was detected only a few times. The gene calls are TRBV25-1 and TRBJ1-2; possible D gene TRBD1, 5 bases. The germline V gene encodes CDR1 MGHDK and CDR2 SYGVNS. With 0 bases removed from V and 4 bases from J, the gap between germline ends came to 12 bases. The CDR3 length is 15 residues. Here the CDR3 reads CASSEYQGAGYGYTF. The DNA for the CDR3 is TGTGCCAGCAGTGAATATCAAGGGGCTGGCTATGGCTACACCTTC.

This clone was recorded only once. The V call is TRBV5-1, the J call TRBJ2-3; TRBD2 is a possible D gene (6 bases). Trimming left V 4 bases short and J 1 base short, with 10 bases between. Per the germline V gene, CDR1 is SGHRS and CDR2 is YFSETQ. This CDR3 is built from 14 residues. CDR3: CASSPGDGTDTQYF. In nucleotides, the CDR3 is TGCGCCAGCAGCCCGGGAGACGGCACAGATACGCAGTATTTT.

The rearrangement links TRBV9 to TRBJ2-3; D possibly corresponds to TRBD1 (6 bases). The CDR3 runs to 16 residues. The germline CDR1 and CDR2 sequences are SGDLS and YYNGEE. The V and J ends lost 0 bases and 5 bases respectively, with 16 bases between them. CDR3: CASSVGGGRSRDTQYF. CDR3 nucleotides: TGTGCCAGCAGCGTAGGTGGGGGCCGCTCAAGAGATACGCAGTATTTT.

The chain links TRBV14 to TRBJ1-2, with 10 bases lining up with TRBD1. The CDR3 is 18 residues long. The germline V gene encodes CDR1 SGHDN and CDR2 FVKESK. V trimming: 1 base; J trimming: 2 bases; junction bases outside the gene matches: 10. CDR3 protein: CASSQAARQGAVNYGYTF. CDR3 DNA: TGTGCCAGCAGCCAAGCGGCGAGACAGGGGGCAGTCAACTATGGCTACACCTTC.

The rearrangement joins TRBV5-4 to TRBJ1-3, with a tentative D call TRBD1 (6 bases). Trimming left V 5 bases short and J 4 bases short, with 13 bases between. The CDR3 covers 14 residues. The germline V gene has CDR1 SGHNT and CDR2 YYREEE (reference sequence). The chain's CDR3 is CASSYGTTGNTIYF. The DNA of the CDR3 is TGTGCCAGCAGTTATGGGACAACCGGAAACACCATATATTTT.

This chain connects TRBV19 to TRBJ1-2, with 9 bases fitting TRBD1. J lost 6 bases, V lost 8 bases, and 10 bases had no gene match. Per the germline V gene, CDR1 is LNHDA and CDR2 is SQIVND (reference sequence). The CDR3 has 14 residues. This chain's CDR3 is CASQNPGQGHGYTF. The CDR3 DNA sequence: TGTGCCAGTCAGAACCCGGGACAGGGTCATGGCTACACCTTC.

The V call is TRBV29-1, the J call TRBJ2-5, with D perhaps matching TRBD1 (6 bases). Deletions cut 8 bases from V and 1 base from J, with 11 bases between. The germline gives CDR1 SQVTM, CDR2 ANQGSEA. The CDR3 contains 12 residues. CDR3 coding DNA: TGCAGCACCTCGGACAGCCAAGAGACCCAGTACTTC. Protein sequence: CSTSDSQETQYF.

The gene calls are TRBV6-2 or TRBV6-3 and TRBJ2-5, with TRBD1 matching 9 bases. This CDR3 region has 14 residues. Germline lookup yields CDR1 MNHEY and CDR2 SVGEGT. V gave up 2 bases and J gave up 5 bases; unmatched junction bases: 3. CDR3 DNA: TGTGCCAGCAGTTACGGGACAGGGTGGGAGACCCAGTACTTC. It yields the protein CASSYGTGWETQYF.

This sequence joins TRBV6-2 or TRBV6-3 and TRBJ2-1; tentatively, D is TRBD2 (7 bases). The CDR3 loop spans 15 amino acids. Germline V gene lookup returns CDR1 MNHEY and CDR2 SVGEGT. Trimming took 6 bases from V and 4 from J, leaving 16 bases between them. CDR3 loop: CASSGKGGGYNEQFF. The DNA for the CDR3 is TGTGCCAGCAGCGGGAAGGGAGGGGGATACAATGAGCAGTTCTTC.

This clone was counted only a few times. V and J are TRBV24-1 and TRBJ2-1; TRBD1 aligns across 9 bases. The CDR3 totals 15 residues. V shed 3 bases and J 7 bases; nucleotides not matched to a gene: 6. Germline V CDR1 and CDR2: KGHDR, SFDVKD. This CDR3 reads CATSDTGDRDNEQFF. The CDR3, as DNA: TGTGCCACCAGTGATACCGGGGACAGGGATAATGAGCAGTTCTTC.

V and J are TRBV3-1 (or the pseudogene TRBV3-2) and TRBJ2-7; D is ambiguous. The CDR3 covers 13 residues. Germline V CDR1 and CDR2: LGHDT, YNNKEL (reference sequence). V shed 4 bases and J shed 5 bases, with 12 bases lying between them. CDR3 protein: CASSLRGRNEQYF. CDR3 in DNA: TGTGCCAGCAGCCTCCGCGGCCGGAACGAGCAGTACTTC.

This clone was seen a handful of times. The CDR3 nucleotides read TGTGCCAGCAGCATACCCACAGGGGGCGGTAGTGGCTACACCTTC. Translation: CASSIPTGGGSGYTF. The chain links TRBV7-9 to TRBJ1-2; TRBD1 matches 9 bases. CDR1 and CDR2 (germline): SEHNR, FQNEAQ (reference sequence). V lost 5 bases, J lost 7 bases, and 11 bases stayed unmatched. CDR3 length equals 15 residues.

The chain is built from TRBV6-1 and TRBJ1-4; D possibly corresponds to TRBD1 (6 bases). Germline CDR1 is MNHNS and CDR2 is SASEGT. Trimming removed 1 base at V and 6 bases at J, with 12 bases between. The CDR3 length is 15 residues. The CDR3 here is CASSEETGRHEKLFF. The CDR3 coding sequence is TGTGCCAGCAGTGAAGAGACAGGAAGGCATGAAAAACTGTTTTTT.

V is TRBV9 and J is TRBJ2-2, with TRBD2 matching 7 bases. Germline-derived CDR1 and CDR2 are SGDLS and YYNGEE. The V segment lost 0 bases and the J segment 8 bases; nucleotides outside the gene matches: 13. This CDR3 contains 17 residues. This CDR3 is CASSVEGSGHTRGELFF. CDR3 in DNA: TGTGCCAGCAGCGTAGAGGGTAGCGGGCATACGCGGGGGGAGCTGTTTTTT.

This clone has only one observation. The V call is TRBV21-1, the J call TRBJ2-5; TRBD1, as called in the table, went unchecked against the DNA. TRBV21-1 is listed as a pseudogene. The CDR3 totals 16 residues. CDR3 in amino acids: CASSNLRDRGGETQYF. CDR3 nucleotide sequence: TGTGCCAGCAGCAACCTCCGGGACAGGGGAGGGGAGACCCAGTACTTC.

The V gene is TRBV14, the J gene TRBJ2-1; 8 bases fit TRBD1. Germline CDR1 reads SGHDN; CDR2 reads FVKESK. The ends lost 0 bases at V and 3 bases at J; junction bases unmatched: 13. This CDR3 contains 19 residues. CDR3 protein: CASSQDRAQTGANYNEQFF. The CDR3, as DNA: TGTGCCAGCAGCCAAGATCGAGCCCAGACAGGGGCCAACTACAATGAGCAGTTCTTC.

J is TRBJ2-1 and V is TRBV6-1; 8 nucleotides line up with TRBD2. V lost 3 bases, J lost 1 base, and 11 bases stayed unmatched. This CDR3 contains 18 residues. The germline V gene has CDR1 MNHNS and CDR2 SASEGT. This CDR3 is CASSDRAGGLSSYNEQFF. CDR3 bases: TGTGCCAGCAGTGATCGTGCGGGGGGACTCTCGTCCTACAATGAGCAGTTCTTC.

The chain employs TRBV9 and TRBJ2-2; perhaps TRBD1 as D (5 bases). The CDR3 sequence is 15 residues long. Trimming took off 0 bases at V and 4 bases at J, with 10 bases between the two ends. CDR1 is SGDLS, CDR2 YYNGEE, per germline. This chain's CDR3 is CASSVDGQGTGELFF. The CDR3 region has the DNA TGTGCCAGCAGCGTAGATGGGCAGGGCACCGGGGAGCTGTTTTTT.

This clone was detected only a few times. The V call is TRBV7-8, the J call TRBJ2-6; D not resolved. The germline gives CDR1 SGHVS, CDR2 FQNEAQ. This CDR3 region has 20 residues. V was pared by 1 base and J by 2 bases, with 21 bases between. CDR3 amino acids: CASSLGIVGNRRTGANVLTF. In DNA, the CDR3 is TGTGCCAGCAGCTTAGGCATCGTGGGCAACCGAAGGACTGGGGCCAACGTCCTGACTTTC. The whole variable domain, remainder taken from reference TRBV7-8 and TRBJ2-6, is GAGVSQSPRYKVAKRGQDVALRCDPISGHVSLFWYQQALGQGPEFLTYFQNEAQLDKSGLPSDRFFAERPEGSVSTLKIQRTQQEDSAVYLCASSLGIVGNRRTGANVLTFGAGSRLTVL.

This clone showed up just a few times. The chain recombines TRBV28 with TRBJ2-6; 7 nucleotides match TRBD1. The CDR3 consists of 15 residues. Germline lookup yields CDR1 MDHEN and CDR2 SYDVKM. J gave up 0 bases and V 6 bases, and 2 bases lay outside the gene matches. Here the CDR3 reads CASRSGGSGANVLTF. The CDR3 DNA reads as TGTGCCAGCAGGTCAGGGGGCTCTGGGGCCAACGTCCTGACTTTC.

The chain's CDR3 is CASRPGLTNTGELFF. The CDR3 bases are TGTGCCAGCCGTCCGGGACTAACGAACACCGGGGAGCTGTTTTTT. The chain joins TRBV7-2 to TRBJ2-2; 7 nucleotides line up with TRBD2. The germline gives CDR1 SGHTA, CDR2 FQGNSA. V lost 8 bases, J lost 0 bases, and 6 bases stayed unmatched. CDR3 length: 15 amino acids.

This clone was counted only a few times. In DNA form, the CDR3 reads TGTGCCAGCAGCTTAGTTCGGGACAGCAGGTCCGAAGCTTTCTTT. Protein: CASSLVRDSRSEAFF. V usage is TRBV7-2 and J usage is TRBJ1-1; 7 nucleotides match TRBD1. The germline CDR1 and CDR2 sequences are SGHTA and FQGNSA. V lost 1 base, J lost 8 bases, and 10 bases stayed unmatched. The CDR3 totals 15 residues.

The chain is built from TRBV27 and TRBJ2-2; 8 positions agree with TRBD2. V trimming: 7 bases; J trimming: 7 bases; junction bases outside the gene matches: 11. CDR3 length: 15 amino acids. Germline V gene lookup returns CDR1 MNHEY and CDR2 SMNVEV (reference sequence). CDR3 loop: CASTLSAGAVGELFF. In nucleotides, the CDR3 is TGTGCCAGCACGCTCTCAGCGGGAGCGGTCGGGGAGCTGTTTTTT.